The source of this T cell receptor beta chain is a study of blood T cell repertoires in COVID-19. Background on the study: Whether acute or convalescent, the COVID-19 samples came from the United States, Italy and Spain. Sample material is recorded as cDNA or gDNA derived from T cells, B-cell-depleted T cells, or PBMCs.

Unmatched junction bases numbered 8, after V lost 5 bases and J lost 5 bases. This CDR3 comprises 15 residues. Germline lookup yields CDR1 SGHTA and CDR2 FQGNSA. In the study's own analysis: Using reference gene primer amplification, nucleated cell counts were estimated. Produced via immunoSEQ multiplex PCR; TCRdb's table is partial and in-frame only. V, J and clone size are those of that table, while D and trimming were read from the DNA. The table records 55,000 to 70,000 clones, about 90% of them present only once. The sequenced sample consisted of peripheral blood. The chain joins TRBV7-2 to TRBJ1-4, with TRBD1 matching over 7 bases. The sequence was collected from a man aged 55-75 years with acute or convalescent COVID-19. CDR3 sequence: CASSVSGTANEKLFF. CDR3 nucleotides: TGTGCCAGCAGCGTCTCCGGGACAGCGAATGAAAAACTGTTTTTT.